This T cell receptor beta chain is drawn from a study of blood T cells in healthy people across ages. This clonotype came up many times. Its specificity is not known. Study results and caveats: Across the age range, TCR beta diversity per million T cells fell in a roughly linear way.

This CDR3 is built from 13 residues. J lost 5 bases, V lost 5 bases, and 5 bases had no gene match. The germline V gene has CDR1 SGHTA and CDR2 FQGNSA. Using a J-beta primer mix together with a sample-barcoded 5' primer, a second PCR was run for roughly 6 to 12 cycles. TCRdb reprocessed the 5' RACE reads with MiXCR, giving one entry per CDR3 protein. The table has hundreds of thousands of distinct CDR3 sequences, around 24% seen once. This same sample was also taken into another study, of T cells of mothers and their children.

The sequence came from a boy aged 5-17 years in good health. V is TRBV7-2 and J is TRBJ2-5, with TRBD1 matching 7 bases. The sequenced sample consisted of blood. CDR3 bases: TGTGCCAGCAGCCTAGGGACAGTGGAGACCCAGTACTTC. It yields the protein CASSLGTVETQYF.